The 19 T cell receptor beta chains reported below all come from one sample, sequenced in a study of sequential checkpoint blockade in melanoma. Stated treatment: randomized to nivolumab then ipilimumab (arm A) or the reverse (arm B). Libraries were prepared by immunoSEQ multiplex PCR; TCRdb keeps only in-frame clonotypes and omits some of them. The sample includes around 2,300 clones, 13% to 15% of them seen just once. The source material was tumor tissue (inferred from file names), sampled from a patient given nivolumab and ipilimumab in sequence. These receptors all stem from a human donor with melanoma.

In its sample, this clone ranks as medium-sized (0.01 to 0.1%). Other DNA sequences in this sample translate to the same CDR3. The CDR3 region is CASSYSSRGPYNEQFF. As DNA, the CDR3 is TGTGCCAGCAGTTACTCTTCCAGGGGCCCCTACAATGAGCAGTTCTTC. The genes are TRBV6-8 and TRBJ2-1, with D maybe TRBD1 (6 bases). The CDR3 spans 16 residues. V lost 0 bases and J 2 bases, leaving 11 bases between the germline ends. Germline V CDR1 and CDR2: MNHGY, SAAAGT.

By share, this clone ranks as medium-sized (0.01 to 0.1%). CDR3: CASSDRAGLSTDTQYF. The CDR3 DNA reads as TGTGCCAGCAGCGATAGAGCGGGACTCTCCACAGATACGCAGTATTTT. V gene TRBV11-3 combines with J gene TRBJ2-3, with 7 bases matching TRBD2. The germline V gene encodes CDR1 SGHNT and CDR2 YENEEA. With 5 bases clipped from V and 2 bases from J, the junction kept 10 bases outside the gene matches. This CDR3 region has 16 residues.

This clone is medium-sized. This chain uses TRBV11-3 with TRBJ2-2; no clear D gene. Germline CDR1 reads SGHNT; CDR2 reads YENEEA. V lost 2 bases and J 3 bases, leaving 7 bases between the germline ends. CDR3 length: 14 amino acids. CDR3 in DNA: TGTGCCAGCAGCTTAACTATAGACACCGGGGAGCTGTTTTTT. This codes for CASSLTIDTGELFF.

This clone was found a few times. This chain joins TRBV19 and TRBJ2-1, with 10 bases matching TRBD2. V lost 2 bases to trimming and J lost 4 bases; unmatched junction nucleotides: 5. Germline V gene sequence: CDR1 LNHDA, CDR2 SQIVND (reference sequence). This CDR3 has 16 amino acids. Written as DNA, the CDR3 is TGTGCCAGTAGTATACGTAGCGGGAGGATGTACAATGAGCAGTTCTTC. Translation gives CASSIRSGRMYNEQFF.

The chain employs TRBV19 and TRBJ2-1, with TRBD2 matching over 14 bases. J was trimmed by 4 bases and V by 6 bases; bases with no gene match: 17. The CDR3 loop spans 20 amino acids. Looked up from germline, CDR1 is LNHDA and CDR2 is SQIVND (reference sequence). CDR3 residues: CASRRLPGLAGATPYNEQFF. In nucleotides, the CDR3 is TGTGCCAGTAGGAGACTACCGGGACTAGCGGGAGCGACACCGTACAATGAGCAGTTCTTC.

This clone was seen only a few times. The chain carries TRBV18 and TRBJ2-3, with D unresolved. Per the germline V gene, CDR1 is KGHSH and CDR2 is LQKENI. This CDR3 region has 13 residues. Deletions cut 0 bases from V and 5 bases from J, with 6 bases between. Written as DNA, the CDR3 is TGTGCCAGCTCACCACCCCCGGGAGATACGCAGTATTTT. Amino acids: CASSPPPGDTQYF.

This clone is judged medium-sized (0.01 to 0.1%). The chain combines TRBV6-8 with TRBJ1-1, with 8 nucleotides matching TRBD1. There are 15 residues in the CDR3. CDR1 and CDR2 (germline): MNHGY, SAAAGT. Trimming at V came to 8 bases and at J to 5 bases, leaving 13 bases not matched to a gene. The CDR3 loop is CASWIRQGARTEAFF. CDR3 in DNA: TGTGCCAGCTGGATTAGGCAGGGGGCGCGTACTGAAGCTTTCTTT.

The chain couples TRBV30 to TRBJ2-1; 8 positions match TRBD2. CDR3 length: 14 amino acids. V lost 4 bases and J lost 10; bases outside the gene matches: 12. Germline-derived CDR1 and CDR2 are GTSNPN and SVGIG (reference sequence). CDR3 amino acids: CAWMGLDGRREQFF. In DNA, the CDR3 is TGTGCCTGGATGGGACTAGACGGGCGTAGAGAGCAGTTCTTC.

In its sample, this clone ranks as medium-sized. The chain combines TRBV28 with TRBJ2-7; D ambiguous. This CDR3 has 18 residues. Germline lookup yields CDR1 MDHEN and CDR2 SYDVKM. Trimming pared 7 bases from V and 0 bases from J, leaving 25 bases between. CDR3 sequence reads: CASTSAILRPLSSYEQYF. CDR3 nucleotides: TGTGCCAGCACATCAGCAATTCTACGCCCCCTGAGCTCCTACGAGCAGTACTTC.

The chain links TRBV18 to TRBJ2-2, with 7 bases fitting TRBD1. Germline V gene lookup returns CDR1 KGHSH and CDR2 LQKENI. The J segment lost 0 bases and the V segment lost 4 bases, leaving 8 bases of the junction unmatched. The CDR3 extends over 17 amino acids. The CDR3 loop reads CASSQIPTGSNTGELFF. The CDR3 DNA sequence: TGTGCCAGCTCACAAATACCGACAGGGTCGAACACCGGGGAGCTGTTTTTT.

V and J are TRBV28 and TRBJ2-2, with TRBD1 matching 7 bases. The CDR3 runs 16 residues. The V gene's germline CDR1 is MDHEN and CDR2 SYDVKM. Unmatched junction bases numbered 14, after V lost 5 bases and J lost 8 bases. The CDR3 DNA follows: TGTGCCAGCAGTCCCACCGGGACAGTTGATCGTGGGGAGCTGTTTTTT. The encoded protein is CASSPTGTVDRGELFF.

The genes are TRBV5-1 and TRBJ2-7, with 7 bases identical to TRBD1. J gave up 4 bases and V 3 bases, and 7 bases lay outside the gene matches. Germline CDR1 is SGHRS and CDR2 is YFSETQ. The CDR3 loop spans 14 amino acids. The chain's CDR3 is CASSSEQGLYEQYF. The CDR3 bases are TGCGCCAGCAGCTCCGAACAGGGGTTATACGAGCAGTACTTC. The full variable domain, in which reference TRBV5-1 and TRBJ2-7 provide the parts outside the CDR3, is KAGVTQTPRYLIKTRGQQVTLSCSPISGHRSVSWYQQTPGQGLQFLFEYFSETQRNKGNFPGRFSGRQFSNSRSEMNVSTLELGDSALYLCASSSEQGLYEQYFGPGTRLTVT.

CDR3 protein: CASSYSTGGGLGYNEQFF. In DNA form, the CDR3 reads TGTGCCAGCAGTTATAGTACAGGGGGGGGGCTCGGCTACAATGAGCAGTTCTTC. The chain couples TRBV6-8 to TRBJ2-1, with D perhaps TRBD1 (8 bases). Trimming stripped 3 bases from V and 3 bases from J, with 21 bases between. The CDR3 consists of 18 residues. Germline V CDR1 and CDR2: MNHGY, SAAAGT.

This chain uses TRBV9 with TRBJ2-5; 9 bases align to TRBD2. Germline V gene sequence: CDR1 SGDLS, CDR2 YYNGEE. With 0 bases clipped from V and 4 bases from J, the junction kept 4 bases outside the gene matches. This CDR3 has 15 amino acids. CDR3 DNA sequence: TGTGCCAGCAGCGTAGCGGGACTAGCTCCAGAGACCCAGTACTTC. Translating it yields CASSVAGLAPETQYF.

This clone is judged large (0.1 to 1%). The CDR3 sequence: CASSPRNTGELFF. In nucleotides, the CDR3 is TGTGCCAGCAGTCCGAGGAACACCGGGGAGCTGTTTTTT. The chain is built from TRBV25-1 and TRBJ2-2, with D hard to call. The CDR3 loop spans 13 amino acids. The ends were cut back, 5 bases at V and 1 base at J, with 5 bases in the middle. Germline V gene lookup returns CDR1 MGHDK and CDR2 SYGVNS.

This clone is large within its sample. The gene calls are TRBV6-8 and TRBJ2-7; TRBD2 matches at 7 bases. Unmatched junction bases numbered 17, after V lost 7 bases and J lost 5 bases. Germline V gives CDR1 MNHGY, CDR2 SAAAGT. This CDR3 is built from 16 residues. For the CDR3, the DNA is TGTGCCAGCACCTACTCGATGGGGGAGGGCCTTGACGAGCAGTACTTC. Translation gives CASTYSMGEGLDEQYF.

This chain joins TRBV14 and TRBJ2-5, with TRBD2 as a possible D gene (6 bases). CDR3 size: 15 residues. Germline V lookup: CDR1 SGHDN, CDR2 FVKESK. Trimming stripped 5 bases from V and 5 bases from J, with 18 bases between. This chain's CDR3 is CASSFPGLRQETQYF. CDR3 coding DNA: TGTGCCAGCAGCTTCCCGGGACTCAGACAGGAGACCCAGTACTTC.

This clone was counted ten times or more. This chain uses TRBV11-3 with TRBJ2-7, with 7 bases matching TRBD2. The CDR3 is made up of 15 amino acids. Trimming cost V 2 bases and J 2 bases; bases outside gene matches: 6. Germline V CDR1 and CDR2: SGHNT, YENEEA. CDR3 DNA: TGTGCCAGCAGCTTATCCCCTAGCGGTGCCTACGAGCAGTACTTC. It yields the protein CASSLSPSGAYEQYF.

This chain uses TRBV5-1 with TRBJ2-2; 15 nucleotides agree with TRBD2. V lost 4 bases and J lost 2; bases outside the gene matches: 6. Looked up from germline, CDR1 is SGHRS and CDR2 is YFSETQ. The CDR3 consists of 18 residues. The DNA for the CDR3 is TGCGCCAGCAGCCCCGGACTAGCGGGAGGGCCAAACACCGGGGAGCTGTTTTTT. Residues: CASSPGLAGGPNTGELFF. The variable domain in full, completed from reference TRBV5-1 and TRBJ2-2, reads KAGVTQTPRYLIKTRGQQVTLSCSPISGHRSVSWYQQTPGQGLQFLFEYFSETQRNKGNFPGRFSGRQFSNSRSEMNVSTLELGDSALYLCASSPGLAGGPNTGELFFGEGSRLTVL.